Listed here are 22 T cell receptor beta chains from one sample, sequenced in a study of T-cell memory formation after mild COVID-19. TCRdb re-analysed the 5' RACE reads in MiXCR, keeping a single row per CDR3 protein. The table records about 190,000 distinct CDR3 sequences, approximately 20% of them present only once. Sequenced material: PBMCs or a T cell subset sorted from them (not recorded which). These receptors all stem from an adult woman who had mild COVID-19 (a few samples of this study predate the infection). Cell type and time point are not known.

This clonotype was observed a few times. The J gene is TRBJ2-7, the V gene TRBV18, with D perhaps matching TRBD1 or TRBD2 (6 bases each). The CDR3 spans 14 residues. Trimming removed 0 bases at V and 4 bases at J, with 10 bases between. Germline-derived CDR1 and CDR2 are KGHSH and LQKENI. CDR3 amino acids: CASSPPQGTYEQYF. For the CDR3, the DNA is TGTGCCAGCTCACCACCGCAGGGGACTTACGAGCAGTACTTC.

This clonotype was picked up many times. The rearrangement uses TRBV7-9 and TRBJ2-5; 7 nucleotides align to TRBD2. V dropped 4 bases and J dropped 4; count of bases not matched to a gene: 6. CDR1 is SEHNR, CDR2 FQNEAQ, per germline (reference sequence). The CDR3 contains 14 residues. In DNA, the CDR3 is TGTGCCAGCAGCTCGGGACCGGGGGGAGAGACCCAGTACTTC. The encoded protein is CASSSGPGGETQYF.

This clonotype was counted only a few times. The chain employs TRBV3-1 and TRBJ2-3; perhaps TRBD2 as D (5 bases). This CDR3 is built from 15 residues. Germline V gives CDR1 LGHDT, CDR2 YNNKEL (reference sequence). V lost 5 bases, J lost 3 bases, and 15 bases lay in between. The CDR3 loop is CASSSLARTTDTQYF. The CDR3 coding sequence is TGTGCCAGCAGCTCCCTAGCAAGAACGACAGATACGCAGTATTTT.

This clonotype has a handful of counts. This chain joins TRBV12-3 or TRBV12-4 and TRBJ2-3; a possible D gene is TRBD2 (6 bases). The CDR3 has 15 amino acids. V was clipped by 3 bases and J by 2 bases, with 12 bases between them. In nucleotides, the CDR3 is TGTGCCAGCAGTTTTCTGGCGGGACTCACAGATACGCAGTATTTT. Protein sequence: CASSFLAGLTDTQYF.

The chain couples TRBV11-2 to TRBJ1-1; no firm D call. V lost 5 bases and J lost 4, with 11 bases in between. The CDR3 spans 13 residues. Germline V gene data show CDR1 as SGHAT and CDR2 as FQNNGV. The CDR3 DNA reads TGTGCCAGCAGCCCCCCGGTCGGCACTGAAGCTTTCTTT. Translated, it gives CASSPPVGTEAFF.

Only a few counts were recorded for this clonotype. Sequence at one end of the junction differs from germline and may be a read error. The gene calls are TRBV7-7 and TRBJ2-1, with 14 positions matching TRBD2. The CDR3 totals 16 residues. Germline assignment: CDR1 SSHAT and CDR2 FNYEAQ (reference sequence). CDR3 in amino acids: CASSPRTSGRNNEQFF. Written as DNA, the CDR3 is TGTGCTAGCAGCCCCCGGACTAGCGGGAGGAACAATGAGCAGTTCTTC.

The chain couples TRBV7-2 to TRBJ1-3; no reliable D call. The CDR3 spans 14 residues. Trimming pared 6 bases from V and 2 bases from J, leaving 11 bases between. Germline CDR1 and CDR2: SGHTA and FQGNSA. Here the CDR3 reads CASRPSVAGNTIYF. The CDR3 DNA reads TGTGCCAGCAGACCCTCGGTGGCTGGAAACACCATATATTTT.

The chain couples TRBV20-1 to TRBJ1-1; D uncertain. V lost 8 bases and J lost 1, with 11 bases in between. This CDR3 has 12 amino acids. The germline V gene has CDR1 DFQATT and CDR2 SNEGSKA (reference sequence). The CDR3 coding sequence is TGCAGTCTTGCGGTCCGGAACACTGAAGCTTTCTTT. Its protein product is CSLAVRNTEAFF.

CDR3 nucleotides: TGTGCCAGCACCAACAACAGGGGTCGCTCCTACGAGCAGTACTTC. Protein product: CASTNNRGRSYEQYF. The J gene is TRBJ2-7, the V gene TRBV6-2 or TRBV6-3; 7 bases line up with TRBD1. Germline V gene sequence: CDR1 MNHEY, CDR2 SVGEGT. The junction had 9 bases not matched to a gene; V was cut back by 7 bases and J by 0 bases. This CDR3 contains 15 residues.

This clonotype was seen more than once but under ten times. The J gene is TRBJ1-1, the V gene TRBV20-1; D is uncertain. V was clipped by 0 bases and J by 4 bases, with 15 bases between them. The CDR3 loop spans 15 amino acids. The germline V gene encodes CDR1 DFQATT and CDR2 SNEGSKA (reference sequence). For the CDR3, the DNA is TGCAGTGCTAGAGATGTCCGGGAGCCCGGCACTGAAGCTTTCTTT. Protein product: CSARDVREPGTEAFF.

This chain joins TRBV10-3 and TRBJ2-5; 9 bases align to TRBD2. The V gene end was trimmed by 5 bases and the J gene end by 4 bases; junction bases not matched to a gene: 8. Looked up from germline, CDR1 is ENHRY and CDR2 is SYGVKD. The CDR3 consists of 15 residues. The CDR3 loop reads CAISPGLAGRETQYF. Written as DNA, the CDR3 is TGTGCCATCAGTCCGGGACTAGCAGGGAGAGAGACCCAGTACTTC.

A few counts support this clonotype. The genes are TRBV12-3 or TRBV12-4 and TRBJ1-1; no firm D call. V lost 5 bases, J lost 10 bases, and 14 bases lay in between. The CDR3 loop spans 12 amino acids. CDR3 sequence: CASSDGSRRAFF. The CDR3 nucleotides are TGTGCCAGCAGTGACGGTTCGCGCCGAGCTTTCTTT.

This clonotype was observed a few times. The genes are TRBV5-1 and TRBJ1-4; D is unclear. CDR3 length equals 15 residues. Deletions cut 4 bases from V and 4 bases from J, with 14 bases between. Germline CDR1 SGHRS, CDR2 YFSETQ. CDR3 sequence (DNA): TGCGCCAGCAGCCCGGCGACCTCTTTTAATGAAAAACTGTTTTTT. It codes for CASSPATSFNEKLFF.

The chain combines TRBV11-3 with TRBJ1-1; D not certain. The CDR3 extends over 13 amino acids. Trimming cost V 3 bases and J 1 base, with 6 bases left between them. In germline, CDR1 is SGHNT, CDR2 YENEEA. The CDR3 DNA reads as TGTGCCAGCAGCTTTGGCACGAACACTGAAGCTTTCTTT. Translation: CASSFGTNTEAFF.

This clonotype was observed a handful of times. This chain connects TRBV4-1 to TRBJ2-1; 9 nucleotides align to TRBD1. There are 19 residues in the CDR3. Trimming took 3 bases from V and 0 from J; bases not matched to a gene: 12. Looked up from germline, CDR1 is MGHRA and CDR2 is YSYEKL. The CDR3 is CASSHRQGVTPSSYNEQFF. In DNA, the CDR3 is TGCGCCAGCAGCCACAGACAGGGGGTGACCCCCAGCTCCTACAATGAGCAGTTCTTC.

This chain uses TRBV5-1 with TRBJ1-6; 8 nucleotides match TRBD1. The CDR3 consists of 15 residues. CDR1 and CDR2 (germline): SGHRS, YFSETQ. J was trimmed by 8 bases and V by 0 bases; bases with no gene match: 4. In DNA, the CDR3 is TGCGCCAGCAGCTTGGCCCCGGGACAGGATTCACCCCTCCACTTT. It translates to CASSLAPGQDSPLHF. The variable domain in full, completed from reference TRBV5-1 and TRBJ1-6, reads KAGVTQTPRYLIKTRGQQVTLSCSPISGHRSVSWYQQTPGQGLQFLFEYFSETQRNKGNFPGRFSGRQFSNSRSEMNVSTLELGDSALYLCASSLAPGQDSPLHFGNGTRLTVT.

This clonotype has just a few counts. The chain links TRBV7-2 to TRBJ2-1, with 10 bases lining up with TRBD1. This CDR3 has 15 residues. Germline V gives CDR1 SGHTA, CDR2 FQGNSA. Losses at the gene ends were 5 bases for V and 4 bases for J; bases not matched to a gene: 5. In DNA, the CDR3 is TGTGCCAGCAGCATAGACAGGGGGCTGTACAATGAGCAGTTCTTC. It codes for CASSIDRGLYNEQFF.

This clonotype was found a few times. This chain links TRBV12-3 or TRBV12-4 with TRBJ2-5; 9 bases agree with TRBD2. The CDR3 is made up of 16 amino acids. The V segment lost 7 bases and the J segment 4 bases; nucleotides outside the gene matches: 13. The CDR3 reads CASTFGLAGSIETQYF. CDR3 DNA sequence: TGTGCCAGCACCTTTGGGCTAGCGGGGTCAATAGAGACCCAGTACTTC.

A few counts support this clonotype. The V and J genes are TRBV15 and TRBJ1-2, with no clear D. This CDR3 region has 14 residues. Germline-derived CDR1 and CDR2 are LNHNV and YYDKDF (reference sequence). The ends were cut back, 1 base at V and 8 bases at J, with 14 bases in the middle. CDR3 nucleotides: TGTGCCACCAGCAGAGGAACGGGCACGAGCGGCTACACCTTC. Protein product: CATSRGTGTSGYTF.

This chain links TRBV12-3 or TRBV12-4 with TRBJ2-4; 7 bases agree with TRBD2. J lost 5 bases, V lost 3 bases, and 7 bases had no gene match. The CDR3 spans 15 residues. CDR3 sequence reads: CASSLGGRPQNIQYF. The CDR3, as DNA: TGTGCCAGCAGTTTGGGCGGGAGACCCCAAAACATTCAGTACTTC.

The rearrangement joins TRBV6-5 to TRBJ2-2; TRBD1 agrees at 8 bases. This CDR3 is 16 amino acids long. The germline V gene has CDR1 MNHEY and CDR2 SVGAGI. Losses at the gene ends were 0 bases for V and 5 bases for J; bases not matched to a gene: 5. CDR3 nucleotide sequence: TGTGCCAGCAGTTACTCGGGCAGGGGGCCAACCGGGGAGCTGTTTTTT. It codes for CASSYSGRGPTGELFF.

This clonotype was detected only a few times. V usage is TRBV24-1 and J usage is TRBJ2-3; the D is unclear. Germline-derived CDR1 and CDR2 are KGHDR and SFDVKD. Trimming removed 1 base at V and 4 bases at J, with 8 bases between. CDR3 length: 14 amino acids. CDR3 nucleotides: TGTGCCACCAGTGATTTCAATACCCCAGATACGCAGTATTTT. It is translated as CATSDFNTPDTQYF.